The 5 T cell receptor beta chains listed next were all sequenced from one sample in a study of CD8 T cells in Susac syndrome. Random hexamers were used to reverse transcribe an amount of roughly 0.45 to 1 ug RNA. TCRdb reprocessed the immunoSEQ multiplex PCR reads via MiXCR and lists one record per CDR3 protein. The sample holds around 170,000 distinct CDR3 sequences, approximately 94% seen once. Sequencing input: CD4+ T cells from PBMCs. These TCRs come from a human donor with Susac syndrome.

This rearrangement joins TRBV3-1 to TRBJ2-1; D remains ambiguous. V lost 0 bases to trimming and J lost 0 bases, with 6 bases between them. Germline assignment: CDR1 LGHDT and CDR2 YNNKEL (reference sequence). The CDR3 is made up of 15 amino acids. The CDR3 region is CASSQDGPSYNEQFF. The CDR3 DNA is TGTGCCAGCAGCCAAGATGGGCCCTCCTACAATGAGCAGTTCTTC.

CDR3 DNA: TGTGCCAGCAGCCAAGATCGGTCGGGGCACACAGATACGCAGTATTTT. Its protein product is CASSQDRSGHTDTQYF. The chain uses TRBV14 and TRBJ2-3, with D possibly called TRBD1 or TRBD2 (5 bases each). This CDR3 is built from 16 residues. V was shortened by 0 bases and J by 2 bases, with 12 bases between the two germline ends. Germline CDR1 and CDR2: SGHDN and FVKESK. The complete variable domain, with remaining parts taken from reference TRBV14 and TRBJ2-3, reads EAGVTQFPSHSVIEKGQTVTLRCDPISGHDNLYWYRRVMGKEIKFLLHFVKESKQDESGMPNNRFLAERTGGTYSTLKVQPAELEDSGVYFCASSQDRSGHTDTQYFGPGTRLTVL.

The rearrangement links TRBV9 to TRBJ2-2; 13 nucleotides match TRBD2. This CDR3 is built from 17 residues. V gave up 4 bases and J gave up 5 bases; unmatched junction bases: 8. The V gene's germline CDR1 is SGDLS and CDR2 YYNGEE. The CDR3 sequence: CASSNRPTSGGTGELFF. DNA for the CDR3: TGTGCCAGCAGCAACCGACCGACTAGCGGGGGGACCGGGGAGCTGTTTTTT.

The genes are TRBV5-4 and TRBJ1-2, with D unresolved. Germline CDR1 SGHNT, CDR2 YYREEE (reference sequence). The germline V and J ends were trimmed by 1 base and 4 bases, with 11 bases remaining between them. This CDR3 region has 14 residues. In nucleotides, the CDR3 is TGTGCCAGCAGCTTGCGAGCAGGTCCCTATGGCTACACCTTC. Translation gives CASSLRAGPYGYTF.

V usage is TRBV2 and J usage is TRBJ2-2; D is unresolved. Trimming shortened V by 6 bases and J by 7 bases, and 3 bases separated the two germline ends. The CDR3 runs to 10 residues. Germline loops: CDR1 SNHLY, CDR2 FYNNEI. CDR3 in amino acids: CASRDGELFF. CDR3 DNA sequence: TGTGCCAGCAGGGACGGGGAGCTGTTTTTT.